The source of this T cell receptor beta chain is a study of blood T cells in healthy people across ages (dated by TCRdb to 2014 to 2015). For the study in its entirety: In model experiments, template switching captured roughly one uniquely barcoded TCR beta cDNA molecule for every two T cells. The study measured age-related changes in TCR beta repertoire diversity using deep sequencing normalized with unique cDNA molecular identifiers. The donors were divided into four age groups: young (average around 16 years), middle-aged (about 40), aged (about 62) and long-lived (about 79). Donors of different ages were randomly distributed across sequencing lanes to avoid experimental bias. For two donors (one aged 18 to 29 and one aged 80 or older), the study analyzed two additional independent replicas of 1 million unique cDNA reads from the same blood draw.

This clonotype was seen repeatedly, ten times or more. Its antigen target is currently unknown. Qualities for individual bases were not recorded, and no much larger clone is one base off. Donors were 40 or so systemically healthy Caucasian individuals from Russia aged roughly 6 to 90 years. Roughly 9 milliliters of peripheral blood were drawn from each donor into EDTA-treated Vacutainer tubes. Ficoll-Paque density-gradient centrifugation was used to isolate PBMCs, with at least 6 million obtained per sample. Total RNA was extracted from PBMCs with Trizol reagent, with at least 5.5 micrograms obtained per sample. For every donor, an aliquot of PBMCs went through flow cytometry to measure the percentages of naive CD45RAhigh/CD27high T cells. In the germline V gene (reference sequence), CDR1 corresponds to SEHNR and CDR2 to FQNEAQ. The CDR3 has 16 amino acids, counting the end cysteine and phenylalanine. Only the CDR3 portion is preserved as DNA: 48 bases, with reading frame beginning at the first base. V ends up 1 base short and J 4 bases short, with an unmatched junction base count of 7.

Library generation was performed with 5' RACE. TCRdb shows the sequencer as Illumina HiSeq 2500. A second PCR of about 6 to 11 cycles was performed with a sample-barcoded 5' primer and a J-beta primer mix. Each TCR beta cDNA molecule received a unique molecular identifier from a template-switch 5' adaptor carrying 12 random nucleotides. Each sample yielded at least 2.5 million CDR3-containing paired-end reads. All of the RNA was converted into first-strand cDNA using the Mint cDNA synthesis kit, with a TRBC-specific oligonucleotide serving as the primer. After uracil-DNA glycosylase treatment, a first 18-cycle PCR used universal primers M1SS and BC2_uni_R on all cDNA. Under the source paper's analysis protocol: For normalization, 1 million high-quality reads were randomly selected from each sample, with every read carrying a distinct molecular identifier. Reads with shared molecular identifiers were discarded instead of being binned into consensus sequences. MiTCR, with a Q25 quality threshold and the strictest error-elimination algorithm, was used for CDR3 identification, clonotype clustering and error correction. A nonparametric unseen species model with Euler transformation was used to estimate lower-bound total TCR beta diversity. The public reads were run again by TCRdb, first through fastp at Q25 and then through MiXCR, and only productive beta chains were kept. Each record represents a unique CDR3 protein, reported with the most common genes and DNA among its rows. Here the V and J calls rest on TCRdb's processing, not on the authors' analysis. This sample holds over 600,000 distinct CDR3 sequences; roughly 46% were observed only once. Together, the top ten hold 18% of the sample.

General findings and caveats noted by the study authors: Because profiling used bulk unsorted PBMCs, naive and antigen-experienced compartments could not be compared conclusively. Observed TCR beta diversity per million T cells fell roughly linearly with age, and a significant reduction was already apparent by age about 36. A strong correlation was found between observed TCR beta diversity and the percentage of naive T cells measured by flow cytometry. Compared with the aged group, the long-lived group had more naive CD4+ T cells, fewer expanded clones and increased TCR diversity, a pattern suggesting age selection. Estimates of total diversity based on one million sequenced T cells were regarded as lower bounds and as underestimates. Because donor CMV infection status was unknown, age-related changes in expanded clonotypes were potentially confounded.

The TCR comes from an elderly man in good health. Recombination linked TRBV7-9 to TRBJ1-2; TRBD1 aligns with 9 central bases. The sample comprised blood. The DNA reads TGTGCCAGCAGCTTAGAGTCGGACAGGGGCGGCTATGGCTACACCTTC. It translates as CASSLESDRGGYGYTF. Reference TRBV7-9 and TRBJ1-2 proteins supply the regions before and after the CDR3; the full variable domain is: DTGVSQNPRHKITKRGQNVTFRCDPISEHNRLYWYRQTLGQGPEFLTYFQNEAQLEKSRLLSDRFSAERPKGSFSTLEIQRTEQGDSAMYLCASSLESDRGGYGYTFGSGTRLTVV.